This T cell receptor beta chain was recovered during a study of blood T cell repertoires in COVID-19. Study-level background: Donors in the United States, Italy and Spain gave samples during acute or convalescent COVID-19. Sources were T cells, B-cell-depleted T cells, or PBMCs; the material itself was cDNA or gDNA.

Original data processing: Estimation of nucleated cell counts relied on the amplification of reference gene primers. The repertoire was sequenced with immunoSEQ multiplex PCR; TCRdb's copy has only in-frame clones and lacks some. Clone size and the V and J calls come from that table; the DNA yielded D and trimming. The sample yields approximately 180,000 clones, roughly 88% seen once. Germline loops: CDR1 LGHNT, CDR2 FRNRAP. V was cut by 1 base and J by 1 base, with 6 bases left in between. There are 14 residues in the CDR3. Specimen: peripheral blood. The chain carries TRBV12-5 and TRBJ2-3; D remains ambiguous. The sequence derives from a human donor with active or convalescent COVID-19. The donor label of this sample is uncertain. Here the CDR3 reads CASGLGTGTDTQYF. The CDR3 nucleotides are TGTGCTAGTGGTTTGGGCACGGGCACAGATACGCAGTATTTT.